This T cell receptor (beta chain) was identified during a study of read filtering for tumor transcriptome and immune sequencing. Overall study context: R-ISS stage counts were under 10 for I, around 17 for II, 7 for III. Whole-study findings and limits: In IR-seq, single-read clonotypes were approximately 79% of clonotypes but around 3.2% of reads.

Concerning this clonotype: Its antigen is unknown.

CDR3 length equals 22 residues. The germline gives CDR1 SGHTA, CDR2 FQGNSA. After removal of 3 bases from V and 1 base from J, the junction contained 22 bases not matched to a gene. Molecular barcoded adaptors covering alpha/delta and beta/gamma chains were used on roughly 400 ng RNA. TCRdb reanalysed the reads using MiXCR and keeps one entry per CDR3 protein. Of approximately 50,000 distinct CDR3 sequences in the sample, roughly 20% were seen once. Sequenced: a population of CD138-negative cells sorted from bone marrow. V usage is TRBV7-2 and J usage is TRBJ2-4; 9 bases map to TRBD1. The TCR was taken from a donor at least 40 years old with multiple myeloma. The CDR3 nucleotides are TGTGCCAGCAGCTTTGGGGGCTCCGGGACAGGGCCTCTTCGGGGGGCCAAAAACATTCAGTACTTC. Amino acid sequence: CASSFGGSGTGPLRGAKNIQYF.